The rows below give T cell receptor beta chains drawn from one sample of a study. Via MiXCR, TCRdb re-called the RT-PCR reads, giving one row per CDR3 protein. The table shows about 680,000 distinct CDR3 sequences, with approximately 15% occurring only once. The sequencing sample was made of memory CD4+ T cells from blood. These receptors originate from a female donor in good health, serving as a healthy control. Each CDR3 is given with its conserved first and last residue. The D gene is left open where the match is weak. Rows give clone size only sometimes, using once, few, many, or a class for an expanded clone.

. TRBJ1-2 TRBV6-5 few TGTGCCAGCAGTTCGAAATATAGGGGGGTGGTTGGCTACACCTTC CASSSKYRGVVGYTF
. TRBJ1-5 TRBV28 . TGTGCCAGCAAGTCCAGGGCGGGGGCTTATAGCAATCAGCCCCAGCATTTT CASKSRAGAYSNQPQHF
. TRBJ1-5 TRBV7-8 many TGTGCCAGCAGCCAACCAGGTTGGGACAGCAATCAGCCCCAGCATTTT CASSQPGWDSNQPQHF
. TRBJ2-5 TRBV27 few TGTGCCAGCAGTTCCAGAGAGGGGGAGACCCAGTACTTC CASSSREGETQYF
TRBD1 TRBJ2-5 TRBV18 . TGTGCCAGCTCACCACCGGCCAGGGGGCTGGAGACCCAGTACTTC CASSPPARGLETQYF
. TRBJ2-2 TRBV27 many TGTGCCAGCAGTAGGAGGGGAGGTTCGAACACCGGGGAGCTGTTTTTT CASSRRGGSNTGELFF
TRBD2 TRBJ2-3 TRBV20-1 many TGCAGTGCTCCCTCCCTAGCGGGGGGTAGCACAGATACGCAGTATTTT CSAPSLAGGSTDTQYF
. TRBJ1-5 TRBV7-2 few TGTGCCAGCAGCCAAGGGGACGTCAATCAGCCCCAGCATTTT CASSQGDVNQPQHF
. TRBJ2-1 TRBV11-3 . TGTGCCACTTCCCAATGGGGAGGCACTGAGCAGTTCTTC CATSQWGGTEQFF
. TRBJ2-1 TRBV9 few TGTGCCAGCAGCGTAGGGTCCGTGCCATACAATGAGCAGTTCTTC CASSVGSVPYNEQFF
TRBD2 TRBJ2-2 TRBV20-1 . TGCAGTGCTAGAGATCCTAGCGGCACCGGGGAGCTGTTTTTT CSARDPSGTGELFF
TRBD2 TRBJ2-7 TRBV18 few TGTGCCAGCTCACCACGCTTTGAGGGAGGGAATGGGGACGAGCAGTACTTC CASSPRFEGGNGDEQYF
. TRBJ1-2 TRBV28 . TGTGCCAGCAGTTTATGGAGGGCCGGCTACACCTTC CASSLWRAGYTF
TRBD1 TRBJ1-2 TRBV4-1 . TGCGCCAGCAGCCAAGGAAGACAGGGTGGCGGCTACACCTTC CASSQGRQGGGYTF
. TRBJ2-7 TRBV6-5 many TGTGCCAGCAGGAGGACAGTCCTCTACGAGCAGTACTTC CASRRTVLYEQYF
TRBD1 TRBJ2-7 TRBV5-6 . TGTGCCAGCAGTTTATTGCCTCAGGGGGCTGCCTACGAGCAGTACTTC CASSLLPQGAAYEQYF
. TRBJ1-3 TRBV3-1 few TGTGCCAGCAGCCAAGATCCAGAGGGTACTGGAAACACCATATATTTT CASSQDPEGTGNTIYF
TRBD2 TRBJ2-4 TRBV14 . TGTGCCAGCAGCCAAGGCGGGAGGGGAGCCATTCAGTACTTC CASSQGGRGAIQYF
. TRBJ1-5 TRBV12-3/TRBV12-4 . TGTGCCAGCGGTACAAACTCGGGAGGGGGGGCTCAGCCCCAGCATTTT CASGTNSGGGAQPQHF
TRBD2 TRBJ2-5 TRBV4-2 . TGTGCCAGCAGCCCTTCAGCGGGATCTGGGGAGACCCAGTACTTC CASSPSAGSGETQYF
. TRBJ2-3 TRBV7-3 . TGTGCCAGCAGCCGACTGGGCCTCACAGATACGCAGTATTTT CASSRLGLTDTQYF
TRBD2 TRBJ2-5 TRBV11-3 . TGTGCCAGCAGCCACAGGACTAGCGGGGACCAAGAGACCCAGTACTTC CASSHRTSGDQETQYF
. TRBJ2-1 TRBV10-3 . TGTGCCATCAGGGATTGGAATGAGCAGTTCTTC CAIRDWNEQFF
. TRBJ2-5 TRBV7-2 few TGTGCCAGCAGCTTAATGGGTGGACTCCAAGAGACCCAGTACTTC CASSLMGGLQETQYF
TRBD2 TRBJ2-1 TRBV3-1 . TGTGCCAGCAGCCAAGGGTGGACTAGCGGGGCTTACAATGAGCAGTTCTTC CASSQGWTSGAYNEQFF
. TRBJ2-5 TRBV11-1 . TGTGCCAGCAGCCGAAGGATTATAGCGGCAGATGGTGGGGAGACCCAGTACTTC CASSRRIIAADGGETQYF
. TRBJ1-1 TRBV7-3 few TGTGCCAGCAGCTTAAATTCGGGTTCGAACACTGAAGCTTTCTTT CASSLNSGSNTEAFF
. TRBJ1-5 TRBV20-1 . TGCAGTGCTAGTTGGGGGGACCATAGCAATCAGCCCCAGCATTTT CSASWGDHSNQPQHF
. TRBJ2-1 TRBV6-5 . TGTGCCAGCAGTCTCGATGAGTACAATGAGCAGTTCTTC CASSLDEYNEQFF
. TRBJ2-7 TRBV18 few TGTGCCAGCTCACCAGGATCAGGGAATGACTACGAGCAGTACTTC CASSPGSGNDYEQYF
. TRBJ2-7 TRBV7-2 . TGTGCCAGCAGCCAAGGCCTTAACTCCTACGAGCAGTACTTC CASSQGLNSYEQYF
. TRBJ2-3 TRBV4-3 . TGCGCCAGCAGCCTCCGTGTCAGCAGCACAGATACGCAGTATTTT CASSLRVSSTDTQYF
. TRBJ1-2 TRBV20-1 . TGCAGTGCTAGCGATGGACCGGGCCCCTTCTATGGCTACACCTTC CSASDGPGPFYGYTF
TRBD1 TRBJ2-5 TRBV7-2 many TGTGCCAGCAGCCAGGGACAGTACCAAGAGACCCAGTACTTC CASSQGQYQETQYF
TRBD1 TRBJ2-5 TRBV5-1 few TGCGCCAGCAGCCCCCCACCGGGACAGGGGCGCGAGACCCAGTACTTC CASSPPPGQGRETQYF
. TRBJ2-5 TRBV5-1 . TGCGCCAGCAGCTTGGCCCCCTCGGGGGCAGGCCAAGAGACCCAGTACTTC CASSLAPSGAGQETQYF
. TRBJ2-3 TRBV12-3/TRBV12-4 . TGTGCCAGCAGGCAAAAGGGGCCAGATACGCAGTATTTT CASRQKGPDTQYF
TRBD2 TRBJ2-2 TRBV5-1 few TGCGCCAGCACCGGGACTAGCGGGAGGGCGAACACCGGGGAGCTGTTTTTT CASTGTSGRANTGELFF
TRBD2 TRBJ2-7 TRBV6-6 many TGTGCCAGCAGTTCTAGCGGGAGTGTATCCGAGCAGTACTTC CASSSSGSVSEQYF
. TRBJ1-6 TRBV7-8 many TGTGCCAGCAGCCCTCGGGTCCCTAGGTCCCTCCACTTT CASSPRVPRSLHF
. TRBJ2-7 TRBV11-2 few TGTGCCAGCAGCTCCGTCCGGGGTCGACTCGAGCAGTACTTC CASSSVRGRLEQYF
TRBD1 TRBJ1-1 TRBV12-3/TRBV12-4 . TGTGCCAGCAACCACAGGGGGCGCAGGCCTTTCTTT CASNHRGRRPFF
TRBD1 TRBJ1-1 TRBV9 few TGTGCCAGCAGCGCCCGGGACAGGGGCACGACTGAAGCTTTCTTT CASSARDRGTTEAFF
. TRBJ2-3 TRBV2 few TGTGCCAGCAGTGAAAGTGGGGGCGCAGATACGCAGTATTTT CASSESGGADTQYF
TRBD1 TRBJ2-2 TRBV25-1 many TGTGCCAGCAGTACCGGGACAGGGGACACCGGGGAGCTGTTTTTT CASSTGTGDTGELFF
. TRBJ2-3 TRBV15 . TGTGCCACCAGCAGAGCCGGGACTCGGCAGTATTTT CATSRAGTRQYF
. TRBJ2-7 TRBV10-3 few TGTGCCATCAGTGACGGGACTCCCAGGGGTTCCTACGAGCAGTACTTC CAISDGTPRGSYEQYF
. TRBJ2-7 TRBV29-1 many TGCAGCGTCCGGAGAACCTACGAGCAGTACTTC CSVRRTYEQYF
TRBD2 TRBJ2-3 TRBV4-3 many TGCGCCAGCAGCCAAGATAGGCGGGGGGCCGCAGATACGCAGTATTTT CASSQDRRGAADTQYF
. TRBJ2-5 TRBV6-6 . TGTGCCAGCAGTTTTAAGGTGGGAGAGACCCAGTACTTC CASSFKVGETQYF
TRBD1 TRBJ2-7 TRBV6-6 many TGTGCCAGCAGTTCACGGACAGGGGACTACGAGCAGTACTTC CASSSRTGDYEQYF
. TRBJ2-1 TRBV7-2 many TGTGCCAGCAGCACCGGGGCCTCAGGGCTCAATGAGCAGTTCTTC CASSTGASGLNEQFF
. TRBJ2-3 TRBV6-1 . TGTGCCAGCAGCCGAGAGAGTAGGTTGGGCACAGATACGCAGTATTTT CASSRESRLGTDTQYF
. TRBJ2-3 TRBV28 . TGTGCCACCCACGAAAGGTTAAGCACAGATACGCAGTATTTT CATHERLSTDTQYF
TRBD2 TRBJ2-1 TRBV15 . TGTGCCACCAGCAGGAGGGGAGGGAGGGCTTATGAGCAGTTCTTC CATSRRGGRAYEQFF
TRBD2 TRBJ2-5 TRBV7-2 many TGTGCCAGCAGCTTAGGGCTAGCGGGAGCCCCCGCACGGGAGACCCAGTACTTC CASSLGLAGAPARETQYF
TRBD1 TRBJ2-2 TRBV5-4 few TGTGCCAGCAGCTTTGGACAGGGGCAGAACACCGGGGAGCTGTTTTTT CASSFGQGQNTGELFF